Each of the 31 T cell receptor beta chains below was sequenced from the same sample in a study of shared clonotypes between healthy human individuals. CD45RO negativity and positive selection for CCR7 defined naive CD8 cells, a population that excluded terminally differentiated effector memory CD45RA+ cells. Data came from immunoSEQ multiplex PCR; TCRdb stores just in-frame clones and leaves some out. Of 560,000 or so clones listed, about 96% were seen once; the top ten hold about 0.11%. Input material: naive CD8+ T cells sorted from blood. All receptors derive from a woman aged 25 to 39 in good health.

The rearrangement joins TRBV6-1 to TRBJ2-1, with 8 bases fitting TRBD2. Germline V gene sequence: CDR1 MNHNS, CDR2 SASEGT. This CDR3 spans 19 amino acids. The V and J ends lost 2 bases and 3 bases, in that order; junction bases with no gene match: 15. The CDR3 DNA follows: TGTGCCAGCAGTGAAAAGGGTAATGGACTAGCAGTGAGCTACAATGAGCAGTTCTTC. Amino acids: CASSEKGNGLAVSYNEQFF.

For the CDR3, the DNA is TGTGCCAGCAGTTTCGGGAGGGTAGGCACCGGGGAGCTGTTTTTT. Its protein is CASSFGRVGTGELFF. The chain combines TRBV27 with TRBJ2-2, with 8 bases that match TRBD2. J gave up 4 bases and V 3 bases, and 4 bases lay outside the gene matches. Germline CDR1 MNHEY, CDR2 SMNVEV (reference sequence). The CDR3 spans 15 residues.

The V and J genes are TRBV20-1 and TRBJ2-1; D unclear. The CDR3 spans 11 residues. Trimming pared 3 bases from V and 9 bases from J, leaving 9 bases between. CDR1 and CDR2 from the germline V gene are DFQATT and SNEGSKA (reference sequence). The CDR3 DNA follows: TGCAGTGCTAGGCAAGGTTCTGAGCAGTTCTTC. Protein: CSARQGSEQFF.

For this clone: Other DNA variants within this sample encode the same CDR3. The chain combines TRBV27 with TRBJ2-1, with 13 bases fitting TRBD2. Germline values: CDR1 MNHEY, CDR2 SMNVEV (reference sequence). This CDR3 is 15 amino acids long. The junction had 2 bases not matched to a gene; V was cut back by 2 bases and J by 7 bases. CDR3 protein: CASSLGLAGVNEQFF. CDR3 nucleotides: TGTGCCAGCAGTTTAGGACTAGCGGGAGTTAATGAGCAGTTCTTC.

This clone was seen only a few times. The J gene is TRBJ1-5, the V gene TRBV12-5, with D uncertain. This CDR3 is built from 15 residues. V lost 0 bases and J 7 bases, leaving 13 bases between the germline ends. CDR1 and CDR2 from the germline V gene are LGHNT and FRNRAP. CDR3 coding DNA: TGTGCTAGTGGTTTGGTACTGTCGTCCAAGCAGCCCCAGCATTTT. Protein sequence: CASGLVLSSKQPQHF.

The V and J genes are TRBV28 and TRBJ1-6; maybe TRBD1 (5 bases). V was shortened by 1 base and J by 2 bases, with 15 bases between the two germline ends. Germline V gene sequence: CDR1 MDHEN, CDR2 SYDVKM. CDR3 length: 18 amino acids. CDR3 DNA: TGTGCCAGCAGTTTATTAGGGGACTCGGGGCCCTATAATTCACCCCTCCACTTT. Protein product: CASSLLGDSGPYNSPLHF.

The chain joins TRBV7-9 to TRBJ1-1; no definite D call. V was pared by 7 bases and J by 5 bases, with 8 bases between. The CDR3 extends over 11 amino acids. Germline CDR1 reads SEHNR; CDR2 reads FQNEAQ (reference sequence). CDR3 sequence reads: CASMSGTEAFF. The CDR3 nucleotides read TGTGCCAGCATGAGCGGAACTGAAGCTTTCTTT.

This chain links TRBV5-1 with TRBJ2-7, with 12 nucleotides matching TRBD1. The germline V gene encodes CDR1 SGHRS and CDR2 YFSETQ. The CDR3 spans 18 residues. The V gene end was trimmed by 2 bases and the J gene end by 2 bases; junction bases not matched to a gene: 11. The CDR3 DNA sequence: TGCGCCAGCAGCTTAGGGGGACAGGGGGCAGTAGGGACCTACGAGCAGTACTTC. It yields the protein CASSLGGQGAVGTYEQYF.

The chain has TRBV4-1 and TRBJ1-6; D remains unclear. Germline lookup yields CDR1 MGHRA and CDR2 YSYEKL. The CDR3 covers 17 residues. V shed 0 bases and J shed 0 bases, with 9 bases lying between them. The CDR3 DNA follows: TGCGCCAGCAGCCAAGAACCCGGGATCTCCTATAATTCACCCCTCCACTTT. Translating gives CASSQEPGISYNSPLHF.

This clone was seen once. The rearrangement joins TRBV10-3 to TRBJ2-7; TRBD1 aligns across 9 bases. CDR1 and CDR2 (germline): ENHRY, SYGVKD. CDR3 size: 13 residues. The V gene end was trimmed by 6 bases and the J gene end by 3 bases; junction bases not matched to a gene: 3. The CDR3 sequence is CAISPGQGYEQYF. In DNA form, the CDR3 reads TGTGCCATCAGCCCGGGACAGGGCTACGAGCAGTACTTC.

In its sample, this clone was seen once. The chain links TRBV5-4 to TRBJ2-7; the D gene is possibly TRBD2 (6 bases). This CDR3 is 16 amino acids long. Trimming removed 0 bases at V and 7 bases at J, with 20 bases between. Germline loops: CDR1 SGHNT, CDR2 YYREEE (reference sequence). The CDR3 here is CASSLDHNGSPWEQYF. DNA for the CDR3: TGTGCCAGCAGCTTGGACCATAACGGGAGTCCGTGGGAGCAGTACTTC.

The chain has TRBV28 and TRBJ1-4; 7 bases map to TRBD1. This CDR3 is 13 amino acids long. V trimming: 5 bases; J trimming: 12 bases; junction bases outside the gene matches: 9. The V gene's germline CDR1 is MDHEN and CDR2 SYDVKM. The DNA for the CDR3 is TGTGCCAGCAGTCAGCGACAGGGTTCGGAACTGTTTTTT. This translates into CASSQRQGSELFF.

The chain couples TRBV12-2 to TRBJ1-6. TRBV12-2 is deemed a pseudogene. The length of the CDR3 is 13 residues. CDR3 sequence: CASRLAADSPLHF. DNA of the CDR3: TGTGCAAGTCGCTTAGCAGCCGATTCACCCCTCCACTTT.

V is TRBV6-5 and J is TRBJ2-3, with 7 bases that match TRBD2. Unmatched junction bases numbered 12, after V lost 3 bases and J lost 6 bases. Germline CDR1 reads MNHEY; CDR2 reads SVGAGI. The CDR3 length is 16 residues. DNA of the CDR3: TGTGCCAGCAGTTATGGCGGGAGTGTGTATGAGGATACGCAGTATTTT. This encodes CASSYGGSVYEDTQYF.

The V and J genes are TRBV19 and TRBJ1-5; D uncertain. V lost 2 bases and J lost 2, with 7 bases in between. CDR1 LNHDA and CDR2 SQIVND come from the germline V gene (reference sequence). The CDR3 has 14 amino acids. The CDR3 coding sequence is TGTGCCAGTAGTATACAGAGTGGCAATCAGCCCCAGCATTTT. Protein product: CASSIQSGNQPQHF. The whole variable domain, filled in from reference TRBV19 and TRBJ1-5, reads DGGITQSPKYLFRKEGQNVTLSCEQNLNHDAMYWYRQDPGQGLRLIYYSQIVNDFQKGDIAEGYSVSREKKESFPLTVTSAQKNPTAFYLCASSIQSGNQPQHFGDGTRLSIL.

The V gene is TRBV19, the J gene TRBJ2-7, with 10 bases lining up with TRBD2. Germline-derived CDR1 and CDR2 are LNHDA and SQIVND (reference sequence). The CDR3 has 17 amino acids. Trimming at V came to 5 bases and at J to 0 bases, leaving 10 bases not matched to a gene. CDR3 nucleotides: TGTGCCAGTAGTTCTAGCGGGAGCCCAGGATCCTCCTACGAGCAGTACTTC. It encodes CASSSSGSPGSSYEQYF.

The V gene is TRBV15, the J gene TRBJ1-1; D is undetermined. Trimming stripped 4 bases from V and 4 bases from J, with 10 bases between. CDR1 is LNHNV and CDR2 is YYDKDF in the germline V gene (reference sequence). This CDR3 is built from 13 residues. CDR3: CATSTHLGTEAFF. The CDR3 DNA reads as TGTGCCACCAGCACCCACCTTGGCACTGAAGCTTTCTTT.

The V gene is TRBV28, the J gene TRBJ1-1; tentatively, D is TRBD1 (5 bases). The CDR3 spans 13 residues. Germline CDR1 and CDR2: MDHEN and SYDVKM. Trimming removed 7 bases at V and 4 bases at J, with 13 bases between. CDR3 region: CASKGRPATEAFF. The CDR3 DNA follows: TGTGCCAGCAAGGGACGACCTGCCACTGAAGCTTTCTTT.

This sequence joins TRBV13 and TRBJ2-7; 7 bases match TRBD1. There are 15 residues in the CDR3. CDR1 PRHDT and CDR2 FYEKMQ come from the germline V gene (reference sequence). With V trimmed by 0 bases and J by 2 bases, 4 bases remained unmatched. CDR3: CASSLGQGVAYEQYF. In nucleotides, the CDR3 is TGTGCCAGCAGCTTAGGGCAGGGGGTGGCCTACGAGCAGTACTTC.

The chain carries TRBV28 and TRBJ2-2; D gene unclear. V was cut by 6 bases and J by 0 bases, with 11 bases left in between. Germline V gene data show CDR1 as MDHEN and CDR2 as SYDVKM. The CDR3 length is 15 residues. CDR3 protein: CASSFGPSNTGELFF. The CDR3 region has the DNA TGTGCCAGCAGCTTCGGGCCCTCGAACACCGGGGAGCTGTTTTTT. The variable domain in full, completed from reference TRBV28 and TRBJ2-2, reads DVKVTQSSRYLVKRTGEKVFLECVQDMDHENMFWYRQDPGLGLRLIYFSYDVKMKEKGDIPEGYSVSREKKERFSLILESASTNQTSMYLCASSFGPSNTGELFFGEGSRLTVL.

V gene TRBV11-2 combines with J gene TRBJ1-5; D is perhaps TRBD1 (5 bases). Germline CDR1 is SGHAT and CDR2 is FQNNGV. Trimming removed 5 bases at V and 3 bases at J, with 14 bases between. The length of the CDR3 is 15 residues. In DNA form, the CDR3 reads TGTGCCAGCAGCGTCGGAGCAGGGATCAATCAGCCCCAGCATTTT. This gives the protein CASSVGAGINQPQHF.

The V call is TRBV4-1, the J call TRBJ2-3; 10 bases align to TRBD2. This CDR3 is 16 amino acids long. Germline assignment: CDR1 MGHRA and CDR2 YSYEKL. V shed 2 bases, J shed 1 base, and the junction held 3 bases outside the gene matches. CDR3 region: CASSQTSGRGTDTQYF. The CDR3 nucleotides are TGCGCCAGCAGCCAAACGAGCGGGAGGGGCACAGATACGCAGTATTTT.

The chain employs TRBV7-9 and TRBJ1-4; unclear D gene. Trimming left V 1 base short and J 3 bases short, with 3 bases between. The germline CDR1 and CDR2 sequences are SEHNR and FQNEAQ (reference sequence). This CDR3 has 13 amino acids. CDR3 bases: TGTGCCAGCAGCTTAGGGGCTAATGAAAAACTGTTTTTT. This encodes CASSLGANEKLFF.

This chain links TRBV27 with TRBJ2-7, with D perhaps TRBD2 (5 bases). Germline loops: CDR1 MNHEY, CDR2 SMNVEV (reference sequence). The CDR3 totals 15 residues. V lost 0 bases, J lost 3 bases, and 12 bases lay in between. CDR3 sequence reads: CASSLSASLDYEQYF. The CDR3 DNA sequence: TGTGCCAGCAGTTTATCAGCTAGCCTAGACTACGAGCAGTACTTC.

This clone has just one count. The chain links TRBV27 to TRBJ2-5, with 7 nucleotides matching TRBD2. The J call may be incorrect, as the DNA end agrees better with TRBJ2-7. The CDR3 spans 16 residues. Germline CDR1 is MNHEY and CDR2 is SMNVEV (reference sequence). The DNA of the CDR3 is TGTGCCAGCAGTTTATTGGGAGAGCGGGGCCCTTACGAGCAGTACTTC. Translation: CASSLLGERGPYEQYF.

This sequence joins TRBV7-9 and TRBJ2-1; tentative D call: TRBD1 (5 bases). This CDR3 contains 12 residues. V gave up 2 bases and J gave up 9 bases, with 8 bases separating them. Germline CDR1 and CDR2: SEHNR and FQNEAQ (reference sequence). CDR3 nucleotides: TGTGCCAGCAGCTTACAAGGGGTTGAGCAGTTCTTC. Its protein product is CASSLQGVEQFF.

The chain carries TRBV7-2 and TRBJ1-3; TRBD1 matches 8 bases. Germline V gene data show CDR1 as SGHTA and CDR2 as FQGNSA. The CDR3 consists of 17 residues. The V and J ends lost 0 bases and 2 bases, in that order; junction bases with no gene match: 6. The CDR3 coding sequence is TGTGCCAGCAGCTTAGCTTGGCAGGGGGCGACTGGAAACACCATATATTTT. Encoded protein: CASSLAWQGATGNTIYF.

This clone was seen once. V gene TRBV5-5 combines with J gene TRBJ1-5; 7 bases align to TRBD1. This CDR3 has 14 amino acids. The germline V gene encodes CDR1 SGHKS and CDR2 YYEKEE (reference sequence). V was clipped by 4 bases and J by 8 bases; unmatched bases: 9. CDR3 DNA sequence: TGTGCCAGCAGCACACAGGGGCGGGGGGAGCCCCAGCATTTT. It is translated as CASSTQGRGEPQHF.

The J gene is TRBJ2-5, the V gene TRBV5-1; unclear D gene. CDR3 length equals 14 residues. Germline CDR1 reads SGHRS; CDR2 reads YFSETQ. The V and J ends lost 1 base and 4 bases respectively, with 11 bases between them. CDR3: CASSLISGSETQYF. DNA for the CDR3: TGCGCCAGCAGCTTGATCTCCGGCTCAGAGACCCAGTACTTC.

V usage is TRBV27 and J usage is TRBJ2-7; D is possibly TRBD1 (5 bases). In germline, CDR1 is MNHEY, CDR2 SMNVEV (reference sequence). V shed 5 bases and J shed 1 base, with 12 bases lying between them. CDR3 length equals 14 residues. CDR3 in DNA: TGTGCCAGCAGTCCGACAGTTTTATCCTACGAGCAGTACTTC. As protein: CASSPTVLSYEQYF.

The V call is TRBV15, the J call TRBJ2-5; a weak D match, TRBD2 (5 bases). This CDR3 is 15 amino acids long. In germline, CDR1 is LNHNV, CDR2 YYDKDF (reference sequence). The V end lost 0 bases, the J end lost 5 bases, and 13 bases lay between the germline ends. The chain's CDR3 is CATSRDRGGVETQYF. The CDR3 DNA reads TGTGCCACCAGCAGAGATCGAGGAGGTGTGGAGACCCAGTACTTC.